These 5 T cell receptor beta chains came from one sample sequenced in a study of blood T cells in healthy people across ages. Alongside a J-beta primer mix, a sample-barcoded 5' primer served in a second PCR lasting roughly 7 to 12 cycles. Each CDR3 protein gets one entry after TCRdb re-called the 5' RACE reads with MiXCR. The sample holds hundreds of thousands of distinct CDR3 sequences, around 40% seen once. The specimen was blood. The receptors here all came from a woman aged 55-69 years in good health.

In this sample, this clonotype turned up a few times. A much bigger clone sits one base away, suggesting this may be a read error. CDR3 nucleotide sequence: TGTGCTAGCAGACGACGAGCGGGAAGGAATGAGCAGTTCTTC. Its translation is CASRRRAGRNEQFF. V and J are TRBV7-7 and TRBJ2-1; TRBD2 matches 7 bases. CDR1 and CDR2 (germline): SSHAT, FNYEAQ (reference sequence). CDR3 length: 14 residues.

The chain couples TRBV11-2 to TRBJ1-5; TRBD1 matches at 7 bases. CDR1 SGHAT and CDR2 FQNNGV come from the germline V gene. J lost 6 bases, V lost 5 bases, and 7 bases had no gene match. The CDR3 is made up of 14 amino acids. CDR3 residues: CASSPGGKGQPQHF. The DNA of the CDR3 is TGTGCCAGCAGCCCAGGGGGGAAAGGTCAGCCCCAGCATTTT.

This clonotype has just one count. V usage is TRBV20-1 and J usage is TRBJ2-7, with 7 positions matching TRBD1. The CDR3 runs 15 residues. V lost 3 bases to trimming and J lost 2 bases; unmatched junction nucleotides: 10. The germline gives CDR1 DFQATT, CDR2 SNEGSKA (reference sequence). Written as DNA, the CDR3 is TGCAGTGCTAGGGATAAGGGGGCCTTAGCCTACGAGCAGTACTTC. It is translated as CSARDKGALAYEQYF.

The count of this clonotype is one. CDR3 in amino acids: CAIMREGTYEQYF. The CDR3 nucleotides are TGTGCCATCATGCGGGAGGGGACCTACGAGCAGTACTTC. This sequence joins TRBV10-3 and TRBJ2-7, with 9 bases lining up with TRBD2. Germline values: CDR1 ENHRY, CDR2 SYGVKD. The CDR3 contains 13 residues. The V segment lost 7 bases and the J segment 2 bases; nucleotides outside the gene matches: 3.

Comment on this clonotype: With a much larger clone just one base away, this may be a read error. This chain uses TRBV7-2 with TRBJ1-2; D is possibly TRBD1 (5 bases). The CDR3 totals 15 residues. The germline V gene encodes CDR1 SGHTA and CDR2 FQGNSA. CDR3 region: CASGLVAGPSDGYTF. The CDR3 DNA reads TGTGCCAGCGGCTTAGTTGCGGGGCCAAGCGATGGCTACACCTTC.